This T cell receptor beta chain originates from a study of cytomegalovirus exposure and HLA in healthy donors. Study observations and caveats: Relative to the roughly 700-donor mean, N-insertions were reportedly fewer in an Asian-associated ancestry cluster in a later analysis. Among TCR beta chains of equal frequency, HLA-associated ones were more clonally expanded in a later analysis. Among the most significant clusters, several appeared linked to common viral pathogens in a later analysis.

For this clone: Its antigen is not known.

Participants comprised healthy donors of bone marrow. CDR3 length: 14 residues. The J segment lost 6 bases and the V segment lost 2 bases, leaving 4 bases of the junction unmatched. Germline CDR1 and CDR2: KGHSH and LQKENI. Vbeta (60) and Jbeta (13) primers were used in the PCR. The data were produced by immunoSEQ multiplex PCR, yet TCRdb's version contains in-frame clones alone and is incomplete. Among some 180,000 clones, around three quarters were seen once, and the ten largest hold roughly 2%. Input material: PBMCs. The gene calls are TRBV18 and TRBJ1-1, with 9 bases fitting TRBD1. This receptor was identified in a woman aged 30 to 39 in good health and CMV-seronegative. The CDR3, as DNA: TGTGCCAGCTCACCAAGGACAGGGGATGCTGAAGCTTTCTTT. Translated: CASSPRTGDAEAFF.